Reported below is one TCR beta chain. The data belong to a study of blood T cell repertoires in COVID-19. The overall study: Sources were T cells, B-cell-depleted T cells, or PBMCs; the material itself was cDNA or gDNA.

CDR1 is SGHNT and CDR2 is YYREEE in the germline V gene (reference sequence). The V segment lost 2 bases and the J segment 5 bases; nucleotides outside the gene matches: 5. The CDR3 runs 14 residues. The method was immunoSEQ multiplex PCR; TCRdb's version includes in-frame clones alone and lacks a portion of them. The repertoire includes a few hundred thousand clones, 90% of them detected once, and about 15% sits in the top ten. Exposed participants encountered a COVID-19 case during the 2 weeks preceding study entry. V usage is TRBV5-4 and J usage is TRBJ2-5; 8 bases map to TRBD2. The source is a man aged 25-45 years who had been exposed to COVID-19. Sequencing was carried out using PBMCs or T cells enriched from blood (not recorded which). This CDR3 reads CASSFQTSVETQYF. CDR3 sequence (DNA): TGTGCCAGCAGCTTTCAGACTAGCGTGGAGACCCAGTACTTC.